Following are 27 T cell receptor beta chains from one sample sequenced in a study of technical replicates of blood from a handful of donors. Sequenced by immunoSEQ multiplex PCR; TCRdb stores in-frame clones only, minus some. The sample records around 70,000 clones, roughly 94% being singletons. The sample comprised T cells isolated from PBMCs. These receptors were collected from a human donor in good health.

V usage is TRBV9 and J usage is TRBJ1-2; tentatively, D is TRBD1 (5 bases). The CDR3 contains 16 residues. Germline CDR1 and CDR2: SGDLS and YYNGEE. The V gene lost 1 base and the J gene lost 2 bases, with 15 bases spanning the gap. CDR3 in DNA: TGTGCCAGCAGCGTAAAGGCAGGGAATACGAACTATGGCTACACCTTC. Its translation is CASSVKAGNTNYGYTF.

CDR3 in amino acids: CASSRRQGGDEQFF. CDR3 in DNA: TGTGCCAGCAGCCGTCGACAGGGGGGGGATGAGCAGTTCTTC. The V gene is TRBV13, the J gene TRBJ2-1, with 9 bases matching TRBD1. The germline V gene encodes CDR1 PRHDT and CDR2 FYEKMQ (reference sequence). The CDR3 runs to 14 residues. V shed 5 bases and J 8 bases; nucleotides not matched to a gene: 7.

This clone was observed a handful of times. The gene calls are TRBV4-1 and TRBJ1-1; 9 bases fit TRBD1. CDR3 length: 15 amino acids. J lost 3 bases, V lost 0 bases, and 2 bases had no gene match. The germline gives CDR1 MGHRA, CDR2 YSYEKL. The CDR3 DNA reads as TGCGCCAGCAGCCAAGATGGGACAGGGTACACTGAAGCTTTCTTT. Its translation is CASSQDGTGYTEAFF.

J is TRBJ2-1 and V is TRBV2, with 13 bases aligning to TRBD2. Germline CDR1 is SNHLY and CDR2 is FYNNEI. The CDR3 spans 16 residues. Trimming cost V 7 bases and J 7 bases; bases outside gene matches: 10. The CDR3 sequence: CASKRTTSGGPNEQFF. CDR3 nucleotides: TGTGCCAGCAAAAGGACGACTAGCGGGGGGCCGAATGAGCAGTTCTTC. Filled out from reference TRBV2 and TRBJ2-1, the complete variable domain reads EPEVTQTPSHQVTQMGQEVILRCVPISNHLYFYWYRQILGQKVEFLVSFYNNEISEKSEIFDDQFSVERPDGSNFTLKIRSTKLEDSAMYFCASKRTTSGGPNEQFFGPGTRLTVL.

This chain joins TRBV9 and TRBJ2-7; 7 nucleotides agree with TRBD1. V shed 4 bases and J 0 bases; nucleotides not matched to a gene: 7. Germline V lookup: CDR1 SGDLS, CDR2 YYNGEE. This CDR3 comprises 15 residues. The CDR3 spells CASSMGQSLSYEQYF. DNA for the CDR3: TGTGCCAGCAGCATGGGACAGTCCCTCTCCTACGAGCAGTACTTC.

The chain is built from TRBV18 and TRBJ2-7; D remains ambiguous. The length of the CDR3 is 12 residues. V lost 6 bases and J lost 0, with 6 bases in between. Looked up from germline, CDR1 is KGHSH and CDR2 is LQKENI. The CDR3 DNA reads TGTGCCAGCTCGCGAAGCTCCTACGAGCAGTACTTC. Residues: CASSRSSYEQYF.

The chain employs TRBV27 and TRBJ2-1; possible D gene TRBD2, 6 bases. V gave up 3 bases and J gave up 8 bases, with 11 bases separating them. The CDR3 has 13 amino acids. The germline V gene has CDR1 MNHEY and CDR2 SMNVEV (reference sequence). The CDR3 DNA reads TGTGCCAGCAGTTTGGGGAGGTTGGATGAGCAGTTCTTC. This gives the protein CASSLGRLDEQFF.

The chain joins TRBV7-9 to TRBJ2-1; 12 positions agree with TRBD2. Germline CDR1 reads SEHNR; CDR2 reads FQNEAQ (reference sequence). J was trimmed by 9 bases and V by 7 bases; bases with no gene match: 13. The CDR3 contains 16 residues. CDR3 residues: CASIIPGLAGQGEQFF. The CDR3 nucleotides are TGTGCCAGCATAATCCCGGGACTAGCGGGCCAAGGTGAGCAGTTCTTC. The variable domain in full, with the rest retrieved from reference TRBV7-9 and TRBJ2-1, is DTGVSQNPRHKITKRGQNVTFRCDPISEHNRLYWYRQTLGQGPEFLTYFQNEAQLEKSRLLSDRFSAERPKGSFSTLEIQRTEQGDSAMYLCASIIPGLAGQGEQFFGPGTRLTVL.

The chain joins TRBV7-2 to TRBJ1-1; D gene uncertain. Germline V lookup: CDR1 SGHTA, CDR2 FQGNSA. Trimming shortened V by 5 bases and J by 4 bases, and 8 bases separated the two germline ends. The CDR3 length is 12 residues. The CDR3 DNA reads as TGTGCCAGCAGCCGGGTGGTCACTGAAGCTTTCTTT. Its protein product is CASSRVVTEAFF.

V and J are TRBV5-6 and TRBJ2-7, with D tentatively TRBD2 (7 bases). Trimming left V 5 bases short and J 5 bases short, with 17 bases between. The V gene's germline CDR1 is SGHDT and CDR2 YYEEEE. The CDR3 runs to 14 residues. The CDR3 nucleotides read TGTGCCAGCAGGGGGGGGGCGGGGACCCACGAGCAGTACTTC. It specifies CASRGGAGTHEQYF.

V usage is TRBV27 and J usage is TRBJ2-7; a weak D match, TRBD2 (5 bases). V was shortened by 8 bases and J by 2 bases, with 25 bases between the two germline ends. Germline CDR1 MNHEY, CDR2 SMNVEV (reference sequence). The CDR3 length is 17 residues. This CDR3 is CASWLRPHGNSAYEQYF. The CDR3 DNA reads TGTGCCAGCTGGCTTAGGCCCCACGGGAATAGCGCCTACGAGCAGTACTTC.

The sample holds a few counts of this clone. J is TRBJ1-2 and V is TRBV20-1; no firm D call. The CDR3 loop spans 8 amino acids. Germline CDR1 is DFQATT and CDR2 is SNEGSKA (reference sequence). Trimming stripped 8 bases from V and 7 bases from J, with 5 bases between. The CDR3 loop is CSPGGYTF. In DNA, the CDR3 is TGCAGTCCAGGTGGCTACACCTTC.

Here the CDR3 DNA reads TGTGCCAGCAGTTTTTTGACTAGCGAGTACGAGCAGTACTTC. Translation gives CASSFLTSEYEQYF. The chain recombines TRBV28 with TRBJ2-7; TRBD2 matches at 8 bases. The CDR3 covers 14 residues. V lost 3 bases, J lost 4 bases, and 5 bases stayed unmatched. The germline gives CDR1 MDHEN, CDR2 SYDVKM.

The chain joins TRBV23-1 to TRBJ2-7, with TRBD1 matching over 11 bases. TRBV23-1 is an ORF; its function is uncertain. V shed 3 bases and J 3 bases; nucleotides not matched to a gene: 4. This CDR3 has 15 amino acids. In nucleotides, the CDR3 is TGCGCCAGCAGTCACCCCGGGACAGGGGGCTACGAGCAGTACTTC. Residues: CASSHPGTGGYEQYF.

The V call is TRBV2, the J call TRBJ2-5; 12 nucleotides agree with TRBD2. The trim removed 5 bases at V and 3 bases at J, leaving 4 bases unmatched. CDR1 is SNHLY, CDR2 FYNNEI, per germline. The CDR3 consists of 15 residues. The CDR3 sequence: CASSRRLAGEETQYF. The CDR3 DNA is TGTGCCAGCAGTAGGAGACTAGCGGGAGAAGAGACCCAGTACTTC.

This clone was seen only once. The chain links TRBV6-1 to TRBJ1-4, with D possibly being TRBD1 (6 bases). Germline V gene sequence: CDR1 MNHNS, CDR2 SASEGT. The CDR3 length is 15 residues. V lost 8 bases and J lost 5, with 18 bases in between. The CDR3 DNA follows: TGTGCCAGCTCACATCTCGGGGGGCGAAATGAAAAACTGTTTTTT. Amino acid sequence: CASSHLGGRNEKLFF.

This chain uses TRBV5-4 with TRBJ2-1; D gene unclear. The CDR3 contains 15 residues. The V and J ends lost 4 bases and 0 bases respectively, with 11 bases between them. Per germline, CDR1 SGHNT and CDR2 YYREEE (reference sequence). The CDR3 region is CASSLDLSSYNEQFF. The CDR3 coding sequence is TGTGCCAGCAGCCTTGACTTAAGCTCCTACAATGAGCAGTTCTTC.

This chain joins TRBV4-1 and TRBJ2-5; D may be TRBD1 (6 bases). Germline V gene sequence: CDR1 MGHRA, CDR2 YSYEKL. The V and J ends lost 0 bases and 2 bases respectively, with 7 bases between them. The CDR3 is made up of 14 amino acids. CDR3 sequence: CASSQERGQETQYF. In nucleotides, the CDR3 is TGCGCCAGCAGCCAAGAAAGGGGGCAAGAGACCCAGTACTTC.

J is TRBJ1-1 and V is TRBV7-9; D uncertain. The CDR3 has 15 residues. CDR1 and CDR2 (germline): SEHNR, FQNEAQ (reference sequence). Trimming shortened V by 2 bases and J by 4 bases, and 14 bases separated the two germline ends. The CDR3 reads CASSLSETSSTEAFF. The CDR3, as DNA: TGTGCCAGCAGCTTATCAGAGACATCGAGCACTGAAGCTTTCTTT.

This chain's CDR3 is CAWSVLGQISYEQYF. Here the CDR3 DNA reads TGTGCCTGGAGTGTACTAGGACAGATTTCTTACGAGCAGTACTTC. This chain connects TRBV30 to TRBJ2-7, with D tentatively TRBD1 (6 bases). Germline V gene lookup returns CDR1 GTSNPN and CDR2 SVGIG (reference sequence). This CDR3 is built from 15 residues. Trimming stripped 0 bases from V and 4 bases from J, with 16 bases between.

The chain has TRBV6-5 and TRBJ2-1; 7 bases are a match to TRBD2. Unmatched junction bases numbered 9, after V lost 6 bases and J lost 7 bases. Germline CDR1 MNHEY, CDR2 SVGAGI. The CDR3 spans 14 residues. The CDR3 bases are TGTGCCAGCAGGAGAACGGGGGGTCCAAATGAGCAGTTCTTC. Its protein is CASRRTGGPNEQFF.

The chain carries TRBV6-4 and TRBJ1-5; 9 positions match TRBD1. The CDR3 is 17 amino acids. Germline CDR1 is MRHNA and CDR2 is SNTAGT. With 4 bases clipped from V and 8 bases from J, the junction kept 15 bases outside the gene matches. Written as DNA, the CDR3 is TGTGCCAGCAGTGGCGACCCTCCCGGGACAGGGAAGGAGCCCCAGCATTTT. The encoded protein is CASSGDPPGTGKEPQHF.

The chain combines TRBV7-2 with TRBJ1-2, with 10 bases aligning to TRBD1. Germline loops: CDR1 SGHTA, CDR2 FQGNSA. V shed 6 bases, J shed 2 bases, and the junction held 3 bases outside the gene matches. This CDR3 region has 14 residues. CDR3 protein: CASSLDRGNYGYTF. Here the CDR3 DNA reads TGTGCCAGCAGTCTGGACAGGGGGAACTATGGCTACACCTTC.

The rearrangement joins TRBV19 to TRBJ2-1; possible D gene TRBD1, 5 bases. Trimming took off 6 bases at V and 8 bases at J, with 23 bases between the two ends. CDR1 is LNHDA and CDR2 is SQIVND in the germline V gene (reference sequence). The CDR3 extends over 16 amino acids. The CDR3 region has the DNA TGTGCCAGTAGAACTAAATCAGGGTTGGAGCGCGATGAGCAGTTCTTC. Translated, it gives CASRTKSGLERDEQFF.

The CDR3 DNA reads TGTGCCAGCAGTTACATTAGCGGGAGGGCCGGTGATACGCAGTATTTT. Its translation: CASSYISGRAGDTQYF. The chain has TRBV6-6 and TRBJ2-3; 11 bases are shared with TRBD2. Trimming removed 2 bases from V and 6 bases from J; junction bases left unmatched: 7. Per the germline V gene, CDR1 is MNHNY and CDR2 is SVGAGI (reference sequence). The CDR3 loop spans 16 amino acids.

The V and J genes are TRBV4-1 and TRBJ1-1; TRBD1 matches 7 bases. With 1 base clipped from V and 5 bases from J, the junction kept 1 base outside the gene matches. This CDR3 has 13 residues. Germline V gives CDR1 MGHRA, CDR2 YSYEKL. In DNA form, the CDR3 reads TGCGCCAGCAGCCAAGGACAGGGAACTGAAGCTTTCTTT. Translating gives CASSQGQGTEAFF.

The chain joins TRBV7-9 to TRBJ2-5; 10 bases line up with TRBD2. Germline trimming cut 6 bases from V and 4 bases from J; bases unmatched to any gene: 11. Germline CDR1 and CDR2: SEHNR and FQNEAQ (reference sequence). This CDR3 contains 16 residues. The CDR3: CASSYLAGERGETQYF. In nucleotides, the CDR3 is TGTGCCAGCAGTTACCTAGCGGGAGAGAGGGGAGAGACCCAGTACTTC.